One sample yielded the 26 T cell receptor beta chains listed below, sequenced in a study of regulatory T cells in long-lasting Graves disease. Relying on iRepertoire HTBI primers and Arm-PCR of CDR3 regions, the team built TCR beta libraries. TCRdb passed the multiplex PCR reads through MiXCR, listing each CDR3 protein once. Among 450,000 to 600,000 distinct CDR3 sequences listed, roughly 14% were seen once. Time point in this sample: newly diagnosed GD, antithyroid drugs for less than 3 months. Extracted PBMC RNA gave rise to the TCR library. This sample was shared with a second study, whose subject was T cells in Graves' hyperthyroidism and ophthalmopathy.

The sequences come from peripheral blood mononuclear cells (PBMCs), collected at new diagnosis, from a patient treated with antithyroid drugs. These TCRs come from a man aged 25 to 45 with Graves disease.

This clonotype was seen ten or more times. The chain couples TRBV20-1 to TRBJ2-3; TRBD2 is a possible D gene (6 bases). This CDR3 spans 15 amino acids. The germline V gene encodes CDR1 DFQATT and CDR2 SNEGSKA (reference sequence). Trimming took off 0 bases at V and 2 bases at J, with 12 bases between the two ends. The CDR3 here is CSARDTSLFTDTQYF. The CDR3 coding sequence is TGCAGTGCTAGAGATACTAGCTTGTTCACAGATACGCAGTATTTT.

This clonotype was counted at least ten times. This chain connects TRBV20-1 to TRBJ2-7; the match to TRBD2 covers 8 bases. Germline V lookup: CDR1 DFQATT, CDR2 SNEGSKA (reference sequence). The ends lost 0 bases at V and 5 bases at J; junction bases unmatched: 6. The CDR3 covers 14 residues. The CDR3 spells CSARDGTREDEQYF. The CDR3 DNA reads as TGCAGTGCTAGAGATGGTACGCGGGAGGACGAGCAGTACTTC.

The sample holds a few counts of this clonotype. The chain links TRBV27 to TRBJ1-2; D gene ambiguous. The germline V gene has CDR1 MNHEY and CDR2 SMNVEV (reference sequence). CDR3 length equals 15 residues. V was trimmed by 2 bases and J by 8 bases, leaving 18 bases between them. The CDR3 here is CASSLREESLRGYTF. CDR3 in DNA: TGTGCCAGCAGTTTAAGGGAAGAGAGTCTCCGGGGCTACACCTTC.

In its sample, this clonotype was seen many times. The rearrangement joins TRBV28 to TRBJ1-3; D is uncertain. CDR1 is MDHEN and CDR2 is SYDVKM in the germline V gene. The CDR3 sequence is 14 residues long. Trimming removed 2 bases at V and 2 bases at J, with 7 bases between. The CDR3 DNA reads TGTGCCAGCAGTTTAAAGAGGGCTGGAAACACCATATATTTT. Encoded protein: CASSLKRAGNTIYF.

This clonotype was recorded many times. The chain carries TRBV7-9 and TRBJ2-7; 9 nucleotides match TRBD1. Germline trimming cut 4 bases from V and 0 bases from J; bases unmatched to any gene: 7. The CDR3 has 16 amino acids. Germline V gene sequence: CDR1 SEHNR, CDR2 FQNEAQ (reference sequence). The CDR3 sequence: CASSSRRQGDSYEQYF. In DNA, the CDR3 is TGTGCCAGCAGCTCGAGGCGACAGGGGGACTCCTACGAGCAGTACTTC.

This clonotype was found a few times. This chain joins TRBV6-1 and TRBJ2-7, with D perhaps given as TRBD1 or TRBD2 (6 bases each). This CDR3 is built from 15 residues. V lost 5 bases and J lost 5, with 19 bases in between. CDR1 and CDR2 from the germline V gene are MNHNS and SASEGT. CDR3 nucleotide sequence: TGTGCCAGCAGTCGATCGGGGGCGGGCTTGAACGAGCAGTACTTC. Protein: CASSRSGAGLNEQYF.

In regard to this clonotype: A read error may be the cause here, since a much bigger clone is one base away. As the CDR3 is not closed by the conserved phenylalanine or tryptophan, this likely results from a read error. CDR3 DNA sequence: TGCGCCAGCAGCCCCGGGACTAGCGGATTCTACGAGCAGTACTCC. Encoded protein: CASSPGTSGFYEQYS. The rearrangement links TRBV5-1 to TRBJ2-7; TRBD2 agrees at 11 bases. Germline V gene sequence: CDR1 SGHRS, CDR2 YFSETQ. Losses at the gene ends were 4 bases for V and 3 bases for J; bases not matched to a gene: 6. This CDR3 contains 15 residues.

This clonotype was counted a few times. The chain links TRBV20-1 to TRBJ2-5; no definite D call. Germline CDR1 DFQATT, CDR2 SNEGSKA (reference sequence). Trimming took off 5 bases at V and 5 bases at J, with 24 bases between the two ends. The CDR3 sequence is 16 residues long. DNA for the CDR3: TGCAGTGCTGTCCCCCGCCGGCAACGGGTTTGGGAGACCCAGTACTTC. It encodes CSAVPRRQRVWETQYF.

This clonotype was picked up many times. The CDR3 is CASSVSTGTYNEQFF. The CDR3 nucleotides read TGTGCCAGCAGCGTATCAACAGGGACCTACAATGAGCAGTTCTTC. The V gene is TRBV9, the J gene TRBJ2-1; possible D gene TRBD1, 6 bases. CDR1 is SGDLS and CDR2 is YYNGEE in the germline V gene. This CDR3 has 15 amino acids. V was trimmed by 1 base and J by 2 bases, leaving 10 bases between them.

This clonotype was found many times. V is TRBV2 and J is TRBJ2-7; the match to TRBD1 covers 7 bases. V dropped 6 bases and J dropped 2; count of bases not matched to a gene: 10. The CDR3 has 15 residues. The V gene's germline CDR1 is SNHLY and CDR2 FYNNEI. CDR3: CASRPGTAGTYEQYF. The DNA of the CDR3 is TGTGCCAGCAGGCCCGGGACAGCTGGGACCTACGAGCAGTACTTC.

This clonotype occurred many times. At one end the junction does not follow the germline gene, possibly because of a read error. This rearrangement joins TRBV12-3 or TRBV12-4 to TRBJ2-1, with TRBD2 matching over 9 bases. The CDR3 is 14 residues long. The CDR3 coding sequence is TGTGCCAGCAGTCTAGCGGGACGAGGGAATGAGCAGTTCTTC. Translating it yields CASSLAGRGNEQFF.

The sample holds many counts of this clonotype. The DNA for the CDR3 is TGCGCCAGCAGCTTGGGCGGGGCCGTCTATGATGGCTACACCTTC. It yields the protein CASSLGGAVYDGYTF. This chain uses TRBV5-1 with TRBJ1-2; D is possibly TRBD1 (5 bases). The V gene's germline CDR1 is SGHRS and CDR2 YFSETQ. V was cut by 0 bases and J by 6 bases, with 15 bases left in between. The CDR3 has 15 residues.

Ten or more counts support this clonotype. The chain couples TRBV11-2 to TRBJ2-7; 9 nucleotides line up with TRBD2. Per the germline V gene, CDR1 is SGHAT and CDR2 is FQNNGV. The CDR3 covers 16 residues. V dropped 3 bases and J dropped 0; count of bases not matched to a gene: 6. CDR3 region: CASSFASGDHSYEQYF. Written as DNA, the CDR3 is TGTGCCAGCAGCTTTGCTAGCGGGGACCACTCCTACGAGCAGTACTTC.

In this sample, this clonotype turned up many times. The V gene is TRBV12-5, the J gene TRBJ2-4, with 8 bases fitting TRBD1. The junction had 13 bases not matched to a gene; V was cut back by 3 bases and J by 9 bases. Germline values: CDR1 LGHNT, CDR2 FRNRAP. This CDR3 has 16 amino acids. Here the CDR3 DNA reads TGTGCTAGTGGTTTCCCGCAGACAGGGGACAGTGGCATTCAGTACTTC. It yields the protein CASGFPQTGDSGIQYF.

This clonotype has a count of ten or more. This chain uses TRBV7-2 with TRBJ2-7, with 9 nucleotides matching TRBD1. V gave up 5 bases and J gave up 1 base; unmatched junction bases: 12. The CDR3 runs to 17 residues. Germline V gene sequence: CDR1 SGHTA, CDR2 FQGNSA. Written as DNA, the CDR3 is TGTGCCAGCAGCCCAGGACAGGGGTCCCTTTCATCCTACGAGCAGTACTTC. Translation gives CASSPGQGSLSSYEQYF.

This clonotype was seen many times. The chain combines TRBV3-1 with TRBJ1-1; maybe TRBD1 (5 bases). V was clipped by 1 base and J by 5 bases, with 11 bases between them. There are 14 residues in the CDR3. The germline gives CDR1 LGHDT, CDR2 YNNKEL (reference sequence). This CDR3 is CASSQVGGATEAFF. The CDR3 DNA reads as TGTGCCAGCAGCCAAGTCGGAGGGGCAACTGAAGCTTTCTTT.

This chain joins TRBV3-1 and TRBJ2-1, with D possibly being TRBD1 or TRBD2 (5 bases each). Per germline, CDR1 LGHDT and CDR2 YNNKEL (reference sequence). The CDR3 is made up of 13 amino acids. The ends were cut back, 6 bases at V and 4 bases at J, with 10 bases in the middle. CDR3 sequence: CASRTGPYNEQFF. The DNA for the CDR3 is TGTGCCAGCAGGACGGGACCTTACAATGAGCAGTTCTTC.

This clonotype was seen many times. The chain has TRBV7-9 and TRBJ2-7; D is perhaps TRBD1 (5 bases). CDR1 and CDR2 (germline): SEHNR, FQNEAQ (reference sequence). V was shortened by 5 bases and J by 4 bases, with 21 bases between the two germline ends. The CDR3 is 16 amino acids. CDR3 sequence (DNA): TGTGCCAGCAGCATCTCGACAGACCACCTAAAGTACGAGCAGTACTTC. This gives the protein CASSISTDHLKYEQYF.

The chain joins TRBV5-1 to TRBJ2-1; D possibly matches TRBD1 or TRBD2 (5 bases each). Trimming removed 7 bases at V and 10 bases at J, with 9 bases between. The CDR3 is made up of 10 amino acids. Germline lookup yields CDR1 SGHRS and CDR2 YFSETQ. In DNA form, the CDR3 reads TGCGCCAGCGGAGAGGGGGAGCAGTTCTTC. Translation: CASGEGEQFF.

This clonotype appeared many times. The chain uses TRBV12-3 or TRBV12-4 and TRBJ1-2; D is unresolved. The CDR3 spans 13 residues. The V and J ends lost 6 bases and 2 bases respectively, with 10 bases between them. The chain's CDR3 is CASSGRRNYGYTF. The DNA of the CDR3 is TGTGCCAGCAGCGGTCGACGGAACTATGGCTACACCTTC.

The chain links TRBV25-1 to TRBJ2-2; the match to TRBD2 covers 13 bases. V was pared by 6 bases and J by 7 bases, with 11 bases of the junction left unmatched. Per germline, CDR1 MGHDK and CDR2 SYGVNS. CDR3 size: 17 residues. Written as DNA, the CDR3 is TGTGCCAGCAGAAAACGGACTAGCGGGAGTATTGGCGGGGAGCTGTTTTTT. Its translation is CASRKRTSGSIGGELFF.

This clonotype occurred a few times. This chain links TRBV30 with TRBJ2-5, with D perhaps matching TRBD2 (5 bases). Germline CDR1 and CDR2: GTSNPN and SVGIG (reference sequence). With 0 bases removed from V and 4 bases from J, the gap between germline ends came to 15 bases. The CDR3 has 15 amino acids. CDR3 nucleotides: TGTGCCTGGAGTGTAGACGCGAGCGCGGGAGAGACCCAGTACTTC. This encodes CAWSVDASAGETQYF. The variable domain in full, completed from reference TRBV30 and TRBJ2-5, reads SQTIHQWPATLVQPVGSPLSLECTVEGTSNPNLYWYRQAAGRGLQLLFYSVGIGQISSEVPQNLSASRPQDRQFILSSKKLLLSDSGFYLCAWSVDASAGETQYFGPGTRLLVL.

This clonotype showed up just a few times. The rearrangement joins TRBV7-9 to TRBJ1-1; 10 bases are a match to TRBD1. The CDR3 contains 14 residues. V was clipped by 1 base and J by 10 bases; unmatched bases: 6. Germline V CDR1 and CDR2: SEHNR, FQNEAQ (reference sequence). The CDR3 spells CASSLDLRTGGAFF. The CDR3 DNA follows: TGTGCCAGCAGCTTAGACCTCAGGACAGGGGGAGCTTTCTTT.

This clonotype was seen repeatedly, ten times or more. DNA for the CDR3: TGTGCCAGCGGGACGGGACTAGCGGACACCGGGGAGCTGTTTTTT. Its translation: CASGTGLADTGELFF. The chain uses TRBV6-2 or TRBV6-3 and TRBJ2-2, with 11 bases identical to TRBD2. The J segment lost 3 bases and the V segment lost 8 bases, leaving 5 bases of the junction unmatched. CDR1 and CDR2 (germline): MNHEY, SVGEGT. The CDR3 sequence is 15 residues long.

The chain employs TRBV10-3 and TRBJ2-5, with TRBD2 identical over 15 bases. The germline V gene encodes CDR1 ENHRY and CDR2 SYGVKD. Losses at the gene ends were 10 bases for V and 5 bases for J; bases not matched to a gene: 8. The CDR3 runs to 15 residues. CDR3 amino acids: CATGLAGGLRETQYF. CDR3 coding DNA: TGTGCCACCGGACTAGCGGGAGGGCTCCGGGAGACCCAGTACTTC.

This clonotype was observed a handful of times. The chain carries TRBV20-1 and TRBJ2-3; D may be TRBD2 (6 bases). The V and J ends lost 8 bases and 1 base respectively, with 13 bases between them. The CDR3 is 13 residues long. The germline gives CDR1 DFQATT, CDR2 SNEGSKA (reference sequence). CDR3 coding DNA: TGCAGTCAAAGGGGACTCCGCACAGATACGCAGTATTTT. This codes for CSQRGLRTDTQYF.